These 3 T cell receptor beta chains originate from one sample sequenced in a study of a mutant IDH1 vaccine in newly diagnosed glioma. Using immunoSEQ multiplex PCR, the repertoire was profiled, and TCRdb retains in-frame clones only, with some absent. The table shows 55,000 to 65,000 clones, with under 90% occurring only once. No antigen has been assigned to these receptors. Documented time point: week 35, safety follow-up. Each dose of the vaccine consisted of 300 ug of mutant IDH1 20-mer peptide, with topical imiquimod. The sample was PBMCs, taken from a glioma patient whose treatment included an IDH1 peptide vaccine. These receptors came from a man in his thirties or forties with glioma.

This clone appeared a few times. The chain carries TRBV4-2 and TRBJ1-4; no clear D gene. The germline V gene has CDR1 LGHNA and CDR2 YNFKEQ. V was trimmed by 5 bases and J by 6 bases, leaving 4 bases between them. The CDR3 has 11 amino acids. The CDR3 reads CASSAYEKLFF. For the CDR3, the DNA is TGTGCCAGCAGCGCGTATGAAAAACTGTTTTTT.

DNA of the CDR3: TGTGCCAGCAGCTTGTTAATTAGGGCAGGTGGATCCCAAGAGACCCAGTACTTC. This translates into CASSLLIRAGGSQETQYF. This sequence joins TRBV5-4 and TRBJ2-5; D unclear. V dropped 1 base and J dropped 1 base, with 20 bases sitting between them. CDR3 length equals 18 residues. The V gene's germline CDR1 is SGHNT and CDR2 YYREEE (reference sequence).

V gene TRBV6-1 combines with J gene TRBJ2-5, with no clear D. The CDR3 covers 14 residues. V lost 7 bases and J 0 bases, leaving 12 bases between the germline ends. Germline CDR1 reads MNHNS; CDR2 reads SASEGT. The CDR3 loop is CASKKRTDQETQYF. CDR3 DNA sequence: TGTGCCAGCAAAAAACGGACGGACCAAGAGACCCAGTACTTC.